The 31 T cell receptor beta chains below all came from one sample that was sequenced in a study of T cell responses to AZD1222 COVID-19 vaccine. Profiled with immunoSEQ multiplex PCR; TCRdb holds only in-frame clones, not every one. This sample carries 150,000 to 200,000 clones, about 89% of them seen once, and the ten largest clones take 1.5% to 2%. The material was peripheral blood, obtained on day 0 of AZD1222 vaccination. The receptors here all came from an adult in good health.

CDR3 region: CASNRDGGNYGYTF. For the CDR3, the DNA is TGCGCCAGTAACCGGGACGGAGGTAACTATGGCTACACCTTC. The chain has TRBV5-1 and TRBJ1-2, with D maybe TRBD1 (5 bases). In germline, CDR1 is SGHRS, CDR2 YFSETQ. Trimming left V 8 bases short and J 1 base short, with 15 bases between. The CDR3 consists of 14 residues.

V and J are TRBV5-6 and TRBJ1-3, with D possibly TRBD1 on 5 matching bases. V was shortened by 0 bases and J by 3 bases, with 13 bases between the two germline ends. From germline, CDR1 is SGHDT and CDR2 YYEEEE. The CDR3 has 16 amino acids. DNA of the CDR3: TGTGCCAGCAGCTTGGCCGGGGGGGACGTTGGAAACACCATATATTTT. Translation gives CASSLAGGDVGNTIYF.

The gene calls are TRBV14 and TRBJ1-1; D gene uncertain. Trimming took off 0 bases at V and 2 bases at J, with 13 bases between the two ends. There are 16 residues in the CDR3. Germline-derived CDR1 and CDR2 are SGHDN and FVKESK. The CDR3 region is CASSQDKGEVNTEAFF. CDR3 DNA sequence: TGTGCCAGCAGCCAAGATAAGGGTGAGGTTAACACTGAAGCTTTCTTT.

The V gene is TRBV19, the J gene TRBJ1-2; TRBD1 matches at 9 bases. This CDR3 contains 15 residues. CDR1 and CDR2 (germline): LNHDA, SQIVND (reference sequence). The trim removed 7 bases at V and 5 bases at J, leaving 11 bases unmatched. The CDR3 loop reads CASNPGQGSGYGYTF. CDR3 DNA: TGTGCCAGTAACCCGGGACAGGGATCTGGGTATGGCTACACCTTC.

The V call is TRBV10-3, the J call TRBJ1-1, with D unclear. Germline lookup yields CDR1 ENHRY and CDR2 SYGVKD. The CDR3 loop spans 12 amino acids. Trimming stripped 4 bases from V and 0 bases from J, with 3 bases between. Written as DNA, the CDR3 is TGTGCCATCAGTGGGGTGAACACTGAAGCTTTCTTT. Translation: CAISGVNTEAFF.

This clone was counted only a few times. V and J are TRBV5-8 and TRBJ1-2; D is possibly TRBD1 (5 bases). CDR1 and CDR2 (germline): SGHTS, YDEGEE. The V end was cut by 4 bases, the J end by 7 bases, with 17 bases between. The CDR3 length is 14 residues. The CDR3 sequence: CASSTGLTRGGYTF. The CDR3 coding sequence is TGTGCCAGCAGCACCGGACTCACAAGGGGTGGCTACACCTTC.

The V call is TRBV28, the J call TRBJ1-6; 8 positions agree with TRBD1. The CDR3 has 16 amino acids. Germline loops: CDR1 MDHEN, CDR2 SYDVKM. V dropped 8 bases and J dropped 7; count of bases not matched to a gene: 13. CDR3 loop: CASYTPGGSGNSPLHF. DNA for the CDR3: TGTGCCAGCTATACCCCAGGGGGCTCGGGGAATTCACCCCTCCACTTT.

The chain combines TRBV19 with TRBJ2-1, with 10 positions matching TRBD2. The CDR3 extends over 17 amino acids. After removal of 2 bases from V and 2 bases from J, the junction contained 6 bases not matched to a gene. Germline assignment: CDR1 LNHDA and CDR2 SQIVND (reference sequence). CDR3 bases: TGTGCCAGTAGTATACGGATAGCGGGGGGCCCCTACAATGAGCAGTTCTTC. Amino acid sequence: CASSIRIAGGPYNEQFF.

The V call is TRBV11-1, the J call TRBJ2-2, with unresolved D. Trimming removed 5 bases from V and 7 bases from J, with 11 bases in between. Germline loops: CDR1 SGHAT, CDR2 FQDESV (reference sequence). This CDR3 has 13 residues. The CDR3 nucleotides are TGTGCCAGCAGCCGGACCCAAAGCGGGGAGCTGTTTTTT. It encodes CASSRTQSGELFF.

The chain carries TRBV18 and TRBJ1-1; 8 bases are shared with TRBD1. Germline assignment: CDR1 KGHSH and CDR2 LQKENI. This CDR3 contains 17 residues. J was trimmed by 0 bases and V by 4 bases; bases with no gene match: 10. CDR3 sequence reads: CASSLKMRTGLNTEAFF. In nucleotides, the CDR3 is TGTGCCAGCTCACTTAAGATGCGGACAGGGTTGAACACTGAAGCTTTCTTT.

The V and J genes are TRBV18 and TRBJ1-2, with 9 bases aligning to TRBD1. V shed 3 bases and J 6 bases; nucleotides not matched to a gene: 2. Germline V gene data show CDR1 as KGHSH and CDR2 as LQKENI. This CDR3 is built from 13 residues. CDR3 DNA: TGTGCCAGCTCACCCGGGACAGGGCATGGCTACACCTTC. This translates into CASSPGTGHGYTF.

The chain recombines TRBV7-9 with TRBJ1-4; D remains ambiguous. This CDR3 comprises 15 residues. Germline loops: CDR1 SEHNR, CDR2 FQNEAQ (reference sequence). Trimming pared 3 bases from V and 5 bases from J, leaving 13 bases between. CDR3 sequence reads: CASSFDMRKNEKLFF. Written as DNA, the CDR3 is TGTGCCAGCAGCTTTGATATGAGGAAAAATGAAAAACTGTTTTTT.

J is TRBJ2-2 and V is TRBV28; weak D call: TRBD1 (6 bases). Germline CDR1 is MDHEN and CDR2 is SYDVKM. This CDR3 is 16 amino acids long. V was shortened by 8 bases and J by 1 base, with 17 bases between the two germline ends. CDR3 sequence (DNA): TGTGCCAGCGTCTACGGACAGAGATTGAACACCGGGGAGCTGTTTTTT. It translates to CASVYGQRLNTGELFF.

This clone showed up just once. The rearrangement joins TRBV6-5 to TRBJ1-1; no reliable D call. Deletions cut 0 bases from V and 1 base from J, with 9 bases between. The CDR3 has 15 residues. Germline V gene sequence: CDR1 MNHEY, CDR2 SVGAGI. The CDR3 here is CASSYSWVSNTEAFF. Written as DNA, the CDR3 is TGTGCCAGCAGTTACTCTTGGGTATCGAACACTGAAGCTTTCTTT.

The gene calls are TRBV27 and TRBJ2-7, with D possibly matching TRBD1 (6 bases). CDR1 is MNHEY and CDR2 is SMNVEV in the germline V gene (reference sequence). There are 13 residues in the CDR3. V shed 8 bases and J shed 1 base, with 12 bases lying between them. The CDR3 reads CASGPDRSYEQYF. The CDR3, as DNA: TGTGCCAGCGGACCCGACAGGTCCTACGAGCAGTACTTC.

CDR3 residues: CASSEEGLGQGRGYTF. The CDR3 DNA reads TGTGCCAGCAGTGAAGAGGGGTTGGGACAGGGACGTGGCTACACCTTC. The chain has TRBV6-1 and TRBJ1-2; 9 bases map to TRBD1. Germline V gene lookup returns CDR1 MNHNS and CDR2 SASEGT. V lost 1 base and J lost 7; bases outside the gene matches: 10. This CDR3 has 16 amino acids.

This rearrangement joins TRBV6-2 or TRBV6-3 to TRBJ2-4; D might be TRBD2 (6 bases). Germline-derived CDR1 and CDR2 are MNHEY and SVGEGT. The CDR3 has 14 residues. V dropped 2 bases and J dropped 9 bases, with 14 bases sitting between them. This CDR3 reads CASSYQTGSVIQYF. The CDR3 DNA reads TGTGCCAGCAGTTACCAGACCGGGAGCGTCATTCAGTACTTC.

The rearrangement joins TRBV4-2 to TRBJ1-1; TRBD1 agrees at 9 bases. J gave up 6 bases and V 4 bases, and 15 bases lay outside the gene matches. Per germline, CDR1 LGHNA and CDR2 YNFKEQ. CDR3 length equals 17 residues. Written as DNA, the CDR3 is TGTGCCAGCAGCCCCACAGGGGGCGAAGGAAGGCACCCTGAAGCTTTCTTT. Protein sequence: CASSPTGGEGRHPEAFF.

This chain connects TRBV6-6 to TRBJ1-2; TRBD1 matches at 10 bases. From germline, CDR1 is MNHNY and CDR2 SVGAGI (reference sequence). V trimming: 6 bases; J trimming: 3 bases; junction bases outside the gene matches: 7. The CDR3 contains 15 residues. In DNA, the CDR3 is TGTGCCAGCAGGACAGCCGGGACAGGGGACTATGGCTACACCTTC. Protein sequence: CASRTAGTGDYGYTF.

CDR3 sequence: CSADGGDEAFF. CDR3 nucleotide sequence: TGCAGTGCAGACGGGGGGGATGAGGCTTTCTTT. This chain links TRBV20-1 with TRBJ1-1; tentative D call: TRBD1 (5 bases). CDR3 size: 11 residues. Germline assignment: CDR1 DFQATT and CDR2 SNEGSKA (reference sequence). V dropped 6 bases and J dropped 11 bases, with 16 bases sitting between them.

This clone was seen a single time. The J gene is TRBJ1-6, the V gene TRBV20-1; 7 bases are a match to TRBD1. The CDR3 length is 10 residues. V lost 5 bases, J lost 14 bases, and 3 bases stayed unmatched. Looked up from germline, CDR1 is DFQATT and CDR2 is SNEGSKA (reference sequence). This CDR3 reads CSAGTVSLHF. The CDR3 DNA follows: TGCAGTGCTGGGACAGTGTCCCTCCACTTT.

The V gene is TRBV7-9, the J gene TRBJ1-5; D may be TRBD1 (5 bases). The V end lost 5 bases, the J end lost 6 bases, and 11 bases lay between the germline ends. The CDR3 totals 13 residues. Germline loops: CDR1 SEHNR, CDR2 FQNEAQ (reference sequence). This chain's CDR3 is CASSPGLTQPQHF. The DNA of the CDR3 is TGTGCCAGCAGCCCAGGGTTGACTCAGCCCCAGCATTTT.

V and J are TRBV12-3 or TRBV12-4 and TRBJ2-5, with D perhaps TRBD2 (5 bases). The CDR3 runs to 12 residues. The germline V and J ends were trimmed by 8 bases and 5 bases, with 12 bases remaining between them. The DNA for the CDR3 is TGTGCCAGCGGGCGGGCCGTGGAGACCCAGTACTTC. Amino acids: CASGRAVETQYF.

The chain uses TRBV12-3 or TRBV12-4 and TRBJ1-2; possible D gene TRBD1, 5 bases. This CDR3 spans 11 amino acids. Trimming took 5 bases from V and 8 from J, leaving 9 bases between them. For the CDR3, the DNA is TGTGCCAGCAGTCGGGGGTTGGGCTACACCTTC. It is translated as CASSRGLGYTF.

The J gene is TRBJ1-2, the V gene TRBV2; TRBD1 agrees at 9 bases. Germline loops: CDR1 SNHLY, CDR2 FYNNEI. Trimming removed 6 bases from V and 4 bases from J; junction bases left unmatched: 3. The CDR3 loop spans 13 amino acids. CDR3 residues: CASRRQGGYGYTF. Here the CDR3 DNA reads TGTGCCAGCAGACGACAGGGGGGCTATGGCTACACCTTC. Supplemented by reference TRBV2 and TRBJ1-2, the full variable domain reads EPEVTQTPSHQVTQMGQEVILRCVPISNHLYFYWYRQILGQKVEFLVSFYNNEISEKSEIFDDQFSVERPDGSNFTLKIRSTKLEDSAMYFCASRRQGGYGYTFGSGTRLTVV.

V is TRBV19 and J is TRBJ1-5; the match to TRBD1 covers 8 bases. Trimming took 5 bases from V and 7 from J; bases not matched to a gene: 13. The CDR3 totals 16 residues. CDR1 LNHDA and CDR2 SQIVND come from the germline V gene (reference sequence). The CDR3 nucleotides read TGTGCCAGTAGTCCCCGGGACAGGCGTACTAGGCAGCCCCAGCATTTT. It yields the protein CASSPRDRRTRQPQHF.

J is TRBJ2-1 and V is TRBV6-2 or TRBV6-3; D call uncertain. Trimming stripped 2 bases from V and 0 bases from J, with 11 bases between. Looked up from germline, CDR1 is MNHEY and CDR2 is SVGEGT. The CDR3 is 16 amino acids. CDR3 amino acids: CASSYRTQSSYNEQFF. The CDR3 coding sequence is TGTGCCAGCAGTTACAGGACCCAGAGCTCCTACAATGAGCAGTTCTTC.

The chain carries TRBV3-1 (or the pseudogene TRBV3-2) and TRBJ1-4; 7 nucleotides match TRBD1. Germline CDR1 and CDR2: LGHDT and YNNKEL (reference sequence). The CDR3 is made up of 15 amino acids. The V and J ends lost 4 bases and 4 bases, in that order; junction bases with no gene match: 6. CDR3 protein: CASSPTGADNEKLFF. Written as DNA, the CDR3 is TGTGCCAGCAGCCCTACAGGGGCGGATAATGAAAAACTGTTTTTT.

The genes are TRBV4-3 and TRBJ2-2; 11 positions agree with TRBD2. The V gene's germline CDR1 is LGHNA and CDR2 YSLEER. The CDR3 sequence is 19 residues long. The V and J ends lost 0 bases and 0 bases, in that order; junction bases with no gene match: 6. CDR3 amino acids: CASSQERHSGRANTGELFF. CDR3 coding DNA: TGCGCCAGCAGCCAAGAACGCCATAGCGGGAGGGCGAACACCGGGGAGCTGTTTTTT.

CDR3 sequence (DNA): TGTGCCAGCAGCGTAGGGCAGGGATGGACAGATACGCAGTATTTT. Its translation is CASSVGQGWTDTQYF. The genes are TRBV9 and TRBJ2-3; the D gene is possibly TRBD1 (5 bases). This CDR3 has 15 amino acids. The V gene's germline CDR1 is SGDLS and CDR2 YYNGEE. V was pared by 0 bases and J by 3 bases, with 11 bases between.

CDR3 protein: CSVGGTNTEAFF. CDR3 DNA sequence: TGCAGCGTGGGGGGCACCAACACTGAAGCTTTCTTT. The rearrangement joins TRBV29-1 to TRBJ1-1; possibly TRBD1 for D (6 bases). The ends were cut back, 6 bases at V and 2 bases at J, with 10 bases in the middle. In germline, CDR1 is SQVTM, CDR2 ANQGSEA. The length of the CDR3 is 12 residues.